This T cell receptor beta chain emerged from a study of blood T cell repertoires in COVID-19. Study-wide context: The United States, Italy and Spain were the sources of the acute and convalescent COVID-19 samples. PBMCs, B-cell-depleted T cells, or T cells provided the cDNA or gDNA that made up the material.

Authors' data handling: The authors estimated nucleated cell counts from reference gene primer amplification. Some clones are missing from TCRdb's copy, which holds only in-frame ones; the method was immunoSEQ multiplex PCR. V, J and clone size were drawn from that table, and D and trimming were deduced from the DNA. This sample has about 440,000 clones, with approximately 90% found just once. Trimming left V 5 bases short and J 1 base short, with 7 bases between. The CDR3 spans 13 residues. Germline V gene data show CDR1 as SGHAT and CDR2 as FQNNGV. This clonotype was sampled from a woman between 25 and 40 years old with acute or convalescent COVID-19. The chain carries TRBV11-2 and TRBJ2-3; D call uncertain. Sequencing input: peripheral blood. CDR3 residues: CASSPRRTDTQYF. The CDR3, as DNA: TGTGCCAGCAGCCCTCGTCGCACAGATACGCAGTATTTT.